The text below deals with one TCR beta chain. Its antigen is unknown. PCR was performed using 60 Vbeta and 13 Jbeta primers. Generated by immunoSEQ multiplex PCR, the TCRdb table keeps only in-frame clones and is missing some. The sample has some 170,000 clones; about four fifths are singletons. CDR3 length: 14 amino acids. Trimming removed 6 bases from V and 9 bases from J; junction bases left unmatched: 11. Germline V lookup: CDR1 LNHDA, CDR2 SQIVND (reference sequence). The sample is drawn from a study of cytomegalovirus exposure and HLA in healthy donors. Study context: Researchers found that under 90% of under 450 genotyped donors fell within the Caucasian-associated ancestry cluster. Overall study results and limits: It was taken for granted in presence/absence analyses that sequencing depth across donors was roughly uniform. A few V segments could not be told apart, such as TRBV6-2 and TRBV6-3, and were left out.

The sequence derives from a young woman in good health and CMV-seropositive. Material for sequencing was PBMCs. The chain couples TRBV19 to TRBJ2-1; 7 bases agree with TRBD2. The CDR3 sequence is CASSKVRDYGEQFF. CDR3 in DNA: TGTGCCAGTAGCAAGGTCCGGGACTATGGTGAGCAGTTCTTC.